The source of this T cell receptor beta chain is a study of T cell responses to AZD1222 COVID-19 vaccine. Study-wide results and limits: Variant regions that are unmutated are reportedly the target of nearly half of spike-specific TCRs. Repertoire collection took place solely once the T cell response had peaked. An increase in Spike-specific TCR breadth and depth was observed after two AZD1222 doses.

CDR3 length: 15 residues. Trimming stripped 3 bases from V and 4 bases from J, with 15 bases between. Germline V CDR1 and CDR2: LGHDT, YNNKEL (reference sequence). Generated by immunoSEQ multiplex PCR, the TCRdb table keeps only in-frame clones and is missing some. The table lists 95,000 to 150,000 clones, approximately 92% of them singletons, with under 1.2% in the top ten. With regard to this clone: The antigen is unknown.

Sequencing was performed on peripheral blood, taken on day 0 of AZD1222 vaccination. The TCR comes from an adult in good health. The chain joins TRBV3-1 (or the pseudogene TRBV3-2) to TRBJ1-1, with D possibly being TRBD1 (5 bases). In nucleotides, the CDR3 is TGTGCCAGCAGCCAGATCCTTTGGGGGGGCACTGAAGCTTTCTTT. This translates into CASSQILWGGTEAFF.